These 3 T cell receptor beta chains were all obtained from the same sample, sequenced in a study of CD8 T cells in ankylosing spondylitis. Each CDR3 protein is one row after TCRdb ran MiXCR on the 5' RACE reads. Here the sample spans 750,000 to 850,000 distinct CDR3 sequences, approximately 10% being singletons. Which antigens these TCRs recognize remains unknown. General study results and limits: A TCR beta motif made of fewer than ten highly homologous variants seemed typical of ankylosing spondylitis blood.

Sequencing was carried out using blood, either unsorted or a sorted T cell fraction (not recorded which). The receptors were gathered from a male donor with ankylosing spondylitis.

This clonotype appeared a few times. This chain uses TRBV7-2 with TRBJ1-3; TRBD1 matches 8 bases. This CDR3 is 14 amino acids long. The J segment lost 3 bases and the V segment lost 6 bases, leaving 4 bases of the junction unmatched. Germline CDR1 SGHTA, CDR2 FQGNSA. CDR3 sequence: CASSPRGLGNTIYF. The CDR3 DNA is TGTGCCAGCAGTCCCAGGGGGCTTGGAAACACCATATATTTT.

This clonotype has a single count. This sequence may be a read error, since a much larger clone differs from it by one base. J is TRBJ1-1 and V is TRBV10-3; no clear D. This CDR3 is 13 amino acids long. From germline, CDR1 is ENHRY and CDR2 SYGVKD. The DNA for the CDR3 is TGTGCCATCTCGTCCGGCAAGAACACTGAAGATTTCTTT. This gives the protein CAISSGKNTEDFF.

In this sample, this clonotype turned up a few times. The chain couples TRBV5-1 to TRBJ2-2; D remains ambiguous. The germline CDR1 and CDR2 sequences are SGHRS and YFSETQ. The V end was cut by 0 bases, the J end by 6 bases, with 9 bases between. The CDR3 loop spans 14 amino acids. CDR3 residues: CASSLAASSGELFF. The CDR3 DNA reads TGCGCCAGCAGCTTGGCCGCCTCGTCCGGGGAGCTGTTTTTT.